The T cell receptor beta chain described here comes from a study of identical twins. The CDR3 is made up of 14 amino acids. V shed 6 bases, J shed 4 bases, and the junction held 4 bases outside the gene matches. The sample holds a few counts of this clonotype. Its antigen is not identified. Whole-study results and caveats: Weaker excess twin sharing was observed in beta out-of-frame sequences.

Each CDR3 protein is one row after TCRdb ran MiXCR on the 5' RACE reads. The table has 1,800,000 or so distinct CDR3 sequences, around a third seen once; the top ten hold approximately 0.25%. This TCR was recovered from a newborn girl in good health. J is TRBJ2-3 and V is TRBV12-3 or TRBV12-4, with 10 bases lining up with TRBD2. Sequencing was performed on cord blood. The chain's CDR3 is CASSTGLAPDTQYF. CDR3 nucleotide sequence: TGTGCCAGCAGCACGGGACTAGCGCCAGATACGCAGTATTTT.